The clone carrying this T cell receptor (beta chain) is judged medium-sized. The V gene's germline CDR1 is SEHNR and CDR2 FQNEAQ (reference sequence). The CDR3 is made up of 12 amino acids. V was pared by 6 bases and J by 5 bases, with 8 bases between. The data originate from a study of graft-versus-host responses after intestinal transplantation. The overall study: All recipients were transplanted with multivisceral, liver-intestinal, or isolated intestinal grafts. Once they had received anti-thymocyte globulin induction, all recipients took tacrolimus and steroids for approximately three years. General study results and limits: With peak circulating GvH clone levels came an association with early post-transplant HvG declines.

Sequenced by immunoSEQ multiplex PCR; TCRdb stores in-frame clones only, minus some. The sample shows roughly 10,000 clones, 25% to 30% of them seen only once. This clonotype was obtained from a human patient who received an intestinal transplant. V gene TRBV7-9 combines with J gene TRBJ2-1; D might be TRBD1 (5 bases). The sequences come from alloreactive CD4+ T cells from a mixed lymphocyte reaction culture, collected before intestinal transplant. Regarding subset: CFSE-low proliferating T cells sorted from roughly 6-day pre-transplant mixed lymphocyte reaction (GvH or HvG direction). The CDR3 is CASRTENNEQFF. The CDR3 DNA follows: TGTGCCAGCAGGACAGAGAACAATGAGCAGTTCTTC.